This record concerns one TCR beta chain sequence. The germline CDR1 and CDR2 sequences are SGHRS and YFSETQ. V lost 3 bases and J lost 5; bases outside the gene matches: 10. The CDR3 sequence is 17 residues long. Original methodology: Cell counts per sample came from amplifying reference gene primers. The data were produced by immunoSEQ multiplex PCR, yet TCRdb's version contains in-frame clones alone and is incomplete. V, J and clone size reflect that table, while D and trimming were determined from the DNA. Found here are around 270,000 clones, roughly nine tenths of them singletons; the top ten hold over 4%. This specimen comes from a study of blood T cell repertoires in COVID-19. As for the study in general: The United States, Italy and Spain supplied acute and convalescent COVID-19 samples. Sources were T cells, B-cell-depleted T cells, or PBMCs; the material itself was cDNA or gDNA.

The sample consisted of peripheral blood. V usage is TRBV5-1 and J usage is TRBJ2-1; 11 bases are shared with TRBD2. The receptor was isolated from a man aged 55-75 years who had recovered from COVID-19. The CDR3, as DNA: TGCGCCAGCAGCTCCTCTCTACTAGCGGGGGTGAACAATGAGCAGTTCTTC. Translating gives CASSSSLLAGVNNEQFF.